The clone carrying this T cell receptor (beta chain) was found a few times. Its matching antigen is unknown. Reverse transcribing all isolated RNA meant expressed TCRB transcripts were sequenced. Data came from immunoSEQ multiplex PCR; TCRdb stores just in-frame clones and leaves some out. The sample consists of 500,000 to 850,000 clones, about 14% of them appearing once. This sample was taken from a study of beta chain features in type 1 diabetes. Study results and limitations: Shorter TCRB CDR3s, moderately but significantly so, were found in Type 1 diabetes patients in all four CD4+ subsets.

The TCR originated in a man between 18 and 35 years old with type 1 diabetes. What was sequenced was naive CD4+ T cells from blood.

Here the CDR3 DNA reads TGTGCCAGCCTCCCGGGGGGGGCGCCGGTGAACACTGAAGCTTTCTTT. This codes for CASLPGGAPVNTEAFF. V gene TRBV28 combines with J gene TRBJ1-1; weak D call: TRBD1 (6 bases). The germline V gene has CDR1 MDHEN and CDR2 SYDVKM. V dropped 8 bases and J dropped 0 bases, with 19 bases sitting between them. The CDR3 extends over 16 amino acids.